The 18 T cell receptor beta chains reported below all come from one sample, sequenced in a study of somatic mutations in cytotoxic T cells in rheumatoid arthritis. The method was immunoSEQ multiplex PCR; TCRdb's version includes in-frame clones alone and lacks a portion of them. The sample records 18,000 or so clones, less than 75% being singletons. The sample was CD8+ T cells sorted from blood. Receptors originate from a woman aged 60-75 years in good health.

The V and J genes are TRBV29-1 and TRBJ2-7; TRBD1 matches at 9 bases. The CDR3 runs 14 residues. Trimming at V came to 7 bases and at J to 4 bases, leaving 11 bases not matched to a gene. From germline, CDR1 is SQVTM and CDR2 ANQGSEA. Here the CDR3 reads CSAAGQGDSYEQYF. CDR3 nucleotide sequence: TGCAGCGCCGCGGGACAGGGCGATTCATACGAGCAGTACTTC.

The chain joins TRBV6-5 to TRBJ1-1; D is undetermined. Germline assignment: CDR1 MNHEY and CDR2 SVGAGI. The V and J ends lost 0 bases and 6 bases respectively, with 8 bases between them. The CDR3 contains 13 residues. The CDR3 nucleotides read TGTGCCAGCAGTTACTCAGTGGGGTCTGAAGCTTTCTTT. Its translation is CASSYSVGSEAFF.

This chain uses TRBV7-7 with TRBJ1-2; 9 bases fit TRBD1. V shed 5 bases and J 8 bases; nucleotides not matched to a gene: 9. Germline assignment: CDR1 SSHAT and CDR2 FNYEAQ (reference sequence). The CDR3 has 14 amino acids. The CDR3 nucleotides are TGTGCCAGCAGCCCCGCAGGACAGGGGAAAGGCTACACCTTC. Protein sequence: CASSPAGQGKGYTF.

The chain joins TRBV12-5 to TRBJ2-7; 8 bases agree with TRBD2. With 6 bases clipped from V and 5 bases from J, the junction kept 6 bases outside the gene matches. CDR1 and CDR2 from the germline V gene are LGHNT and FRNRAP. This CDR3 is 13 amino acids long. The DNA for the CDR3 is TGTGCTAGTGGACCGGGGGGGTTGCACGAGCAGTACTTC. Translation gives CASGPGGLHEQYF.

The V gene is TRBV27, the J gene TRBJ2-7, with 8 bases fitting TRBD1. This CDR3 spans 17 amino acids. The V and J ends lost 5 bases and 0 bases, in that order; junction bases with no gene match: 12. Germline loops: CDR1 MNHEY, CDR2 SMNVEV (reference sequence). The CDR3 is CASSLYPDRVASYEQYF. The DNA for the CDR3 is TGTGCCAGCAGTCTATATCCGGACAGGGTAGCCTCCTACGAGCAGTACTTC.

The chain combines TRBV10-3 with TRBJ2-1; D is perhaps TRBD2 (5 bases). The ends were cut back, 0 bases at V and 5 bases at J, with 14 bases in the middle. Germline CDR1 ENHRY, CDR2 SYGVKD. This CDR3 contains 16 residues. CDR3 sequence: CAISESGAGLNNEQFF. Here the CDR3 DNA reads TGTGCCATCAGTGAGTCGGGCGCGGGCCTAAACAATGAGCAGTTCTTC.

The V and J genes are TRBV5-5 and TRBJ1-1; a possible D gene is TRBD1 (5 bases). V was shortened by 4 bases and J by 5 bases, with 12 bases between the two germline ends. The CDR3 extends over 13 amino acids. CDR1 is SGHKS and CDR2 is YYEKEE in the germline V gene (reference sequence). CDR3 coding DNA: TGTGCCAGCAGCGGGAGGGGAGGGACTGAAGCTTTCTTT. It is translated as CASSGRGGTEAFF.

This chain joins TRBV10-3 and TRBJ2-2, with 8 bases lining up with TRBD2. This CDR3 is 16 amino acids long. Germline CDR1 is ENHRY and CDR2 is SYGVKD. The V gene end was trimmed by 3 bases and the J gene end by 1 base; junction bases not matched to a gene: 4. Written as DNA, the CDR3 is TGTGCCATCAGTGATGGCCTAGCGGGGAACACCGGGGAGCTGTTTTTT. It translates to CAISDGLAGNTGELFF.

This rearrangement joins TRBV19 to TRBJ2-7; either TRBD1 or TRBD2 may supply D (5 bases each). V was trimmed by 9 bases and J by 7 bases, leaving 22 bases between them. The CDR3 runs to 14 residues. Germline CDR1 is LNHDA and CDR2 is SQIVND (reference sequence). The DNA for the CDR3 is TGTGCCAGCTCTTCCGGGGCCCCTCCGCGGGAGCAGTACTTC. Amino acids: CASSSGAPPREQYF. Full variable domain (rest looked up from reference TRBV19 and TRBJ2-7): DGGITQSPKYLFRKEGQNVTLSCEQNLNHDAMYWYRQDPGQGLRLIYYSQIVNDFQKGDIAEGYSVSREKKESFPLTVTSAQKNPTAFYLCASSSGAPPREQYFGPGTRLTVT.

This sequence joins TRBV9 and TRBJ1-2; D call uncertain. Trimming cost V 7 bases and J 4 bases, with 14 bases left between them. Looked up from germline, CDR1 is SGDLS and CDR2 is YYNGEE. The CDR3 totals 13 residues. The chain's CDR3 is CASFSDGPYGYTF. The CDR3 nucleotides read TGTGCCAGCTTTTCGGACGGTCCCTATGGCTACACCTTC.

CDR3 sequence: CASSVTPNYEQYF. In DNA, the CDR3 is TGTGCCAGCAGTGTAACACCTAACTACGAGCAGTACTTC. V and J are TRBV27 and TRBJ2-7; D is ambiguous. The germline V and J ends were trimmed by 5 bases and 3 bases, with 11 bases remaining between them. From germline, CDR1 is MNHEY and CDR2 SMNVEV (reference sequence). CDR3 length equals 13 residues.

CDR3 protein: CASSPGGAVYEQYF. The CDR3 DNA follows: TGTGCCAGCAGCCCTGGGGGGGCCGTCTACGAGCAGTACTTC. The chain combines TRBV13 with TRBJ2-7; D might be TRBD2 (7 bases). V dropped 5 bases and J dropped 3 bases, with 14 bases sitting between them. From germline, CDR1 is PRHDT and CDR2 FYEKMQ (reference sequence). This CDR3 contains 14 residues.

This chain uses TRBV19 with TRBJ1-2; TRBD1 is a possible D gene (5 bases). The germline CDR1 and CDR2 sequences are LNHDA and SQIVND (reference sequence). This CDR3 comprises 12 residues. Trimming shortened V by 10 bases and J by 2 bases, and 11 bases separated the two germline ends. The CDR3 region is CATEGENYGYTF. DNA for the CDR3: TGTGCCACCGAAGGGGAGAACTATGGCTACACCTTC.

The chain recombines TRBV29-1 with TRBJ2-7; 7 bases fit TRBD1. The germline CDR1 and CDR2 sequences are SQVTM and ANQGSEA. Unmatched junction bases numbered 6, after V lost 6 bases and J lost 7 bases. The CDR3 totals 11 residues. As DNA, the CDR3 is TGCAGCGTGATAAGGGGGCGAGAGCAGTACTTC. It yields the protein CSVIRGREQYF.

The chain joins TRBV30 to TRBJ1-2, with TRBD1 as a possible D gene (6 bases). Trimming cost V 4 bases and J 2 bases, with 14 bases left between them. Germline CDR1 GTSNPN, CDR2 SVGIG (reference sequence). The CDR3 contains 14 residues. CDR3 in DNA: TGTGCCTGGATCCCTCGAACAGGGAACTATGGCTACACCTTC. Encoded protein: CAWIPRTGNYGYTF.

This clone was observed a handful of times. The rearrangement links TRBV27 to TRBJ1-4; the D gene is possibly TRBD1 (5 bases). In germline, CDR1 is MNHEY, CDR2 SMNVEV (reference sequence). The CDR3 totals 15 residues. The V and J ends lost 6 bases and 1 base respectively, with 12 bases between them. DNA of the CDR3: TGTGCCAGCAGGAGGGGTGGGGGAACTAATGAAAAACTGTTTTTT. Protein: CASRRGGGTNEKLFF.

This rearrangement joins TRBV6-6 to TRBJ2-5; D unresolved. Germline CDR1 reads MNHNY; CDR2 reads SVGAGI (reference sequence). This CDR3 has 12 residues. Trimming took 5 bases from V and 5 from J, leaving 9 bases between them. The CDR3 loop reads CASSLYRETQYF. As DNA, the CDR3 is TGTGCCAGCAGTCTCTACCGGGAGACCCAGTACTTC.

This clone appeared a few times. The chain links TRBV4-1 to TRBJ2-7; D might be TRBD1 or TRBD2, each matching 5 bases. Trimming took 0 bases from V and 1 from J, leaving 7 bases between them. Germline V gene sequence: CDR1 MGHRA, CDR2 YSYEKL. The CDR3 consists of 14 residues. CDR3 region: CASSQDWGSYEQYF. The CDR3 bases are TGCGCCAGCAGCCAAGATTGGGGGTCCTACGAGCAGTACTTC.